The sequence of this TCR beta chain was determined in a study of cytomegalovirus exposure and HLA in healthy donors. PCR employed 60 Vbeta and 13 Jbeta primers. Assay used: immunoSEQ multiplex PCR; TCRdb lists only in-frame clones, some missing. The sample has 90,000 to 100,000 clones, roughly 80% seen once. This CDR3 is built from 14 residues. Germline V gene sequence: CDR1 SGHNT, CDR2 YYREEE (reference sequence). Sequencing input: PBMCs. The TCR was taken from a man in his 60s in good health and CMV-seropositive. The rearrangement links TRBV5-4 to TRBJ2-5; perhaps TRBD1 as D (5 bases). TRBJ2-7 explains the end of the DNA better; the J call may be wrong. Written as DNA, the CDR3 is TGTGCCAGCAGCGCTCCTGGGGCCGCCTACGAGCAGTACTTC. It is translated as CASSAPGAAYEQYF.